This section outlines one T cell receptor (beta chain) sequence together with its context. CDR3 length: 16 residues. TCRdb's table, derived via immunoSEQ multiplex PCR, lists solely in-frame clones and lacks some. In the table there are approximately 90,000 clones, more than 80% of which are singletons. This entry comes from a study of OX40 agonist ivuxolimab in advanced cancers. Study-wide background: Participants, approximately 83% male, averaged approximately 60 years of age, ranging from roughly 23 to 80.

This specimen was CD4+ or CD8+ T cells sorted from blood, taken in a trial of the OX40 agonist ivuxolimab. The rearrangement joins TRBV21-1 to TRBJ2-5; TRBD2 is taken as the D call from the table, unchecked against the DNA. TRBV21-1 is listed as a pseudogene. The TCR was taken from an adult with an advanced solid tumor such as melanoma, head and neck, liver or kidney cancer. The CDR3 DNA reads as TGTGCCAGCAGCAAAGCGCAGGACTTGTACCAAGAGACCCAGTACTTC. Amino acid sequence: CASSKAQDLYQETQYF.